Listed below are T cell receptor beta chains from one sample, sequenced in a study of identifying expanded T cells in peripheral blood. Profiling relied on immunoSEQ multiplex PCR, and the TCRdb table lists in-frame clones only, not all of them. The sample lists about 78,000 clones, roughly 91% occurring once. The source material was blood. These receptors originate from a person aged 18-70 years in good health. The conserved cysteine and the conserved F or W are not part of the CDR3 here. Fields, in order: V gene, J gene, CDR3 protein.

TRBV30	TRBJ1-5	AWSPQSRQPQH
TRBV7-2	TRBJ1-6	ASSRRDSSSPLH
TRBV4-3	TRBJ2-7	ASSQDPGGYEQY
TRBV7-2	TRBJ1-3	ASSPTAVNSGNTIY
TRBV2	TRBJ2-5	ASRDRGRSVETQY
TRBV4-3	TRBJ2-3	ASSLLTGQDYSTDTQY
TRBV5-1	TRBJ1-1	ASSVPGTMGAF
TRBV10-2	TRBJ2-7	ASTGQGQGGTQY
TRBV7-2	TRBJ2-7	ASSLKDRGPYEQY
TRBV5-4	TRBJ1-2	ASSLRQGGAGSET
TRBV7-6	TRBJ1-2	ASRGTGPGGYT